Below, 6 T cell receptor beta chains from the same sample are listed, as sequenced in a study of blood T cell repertoires in COVID-19. Profiling relied on immunoSEQ multiplex PCR, and the TCRdb table lists in-frame clones only, not all of them. The table records around 190,000 clones, 88% of them present only once. Sequenced: peripheral blood. All receptors come from a human donor in a cohort sampled during active COVID-19.

This chain uses TRBV4-2 with TRBJ2-5; 9 bases match TRBD2. The CDR3 extends over 16 amino acids. V lost 0 bases, J lost 5 bases, and 7 bases stayed unmatched. Germline V CDR1 and CDR2: LGHNA, YNFKEQ. CDR3 loop: CASSQDSAGGTETQYF. The CDR3 bases are TGTGCCAGCAGCCAAGATTCCGCGGGAGGGACGGAGACCCAGTACTTC.

The chain has TRBV2 and TRBJ2-1; unclear D gene. The CDR3 sequence is 15 residues long. Per germline, CDR1 SNHLY and CDR2 FYNNEI. Trimming left V 2 bases short and J 2 bases short, with 10 bases between. CDR3 in DNA: TGTGCCAGCAGTGAAATCCCCCCCACCTACAATGAGCAGTTCTTC. Amino acid sequence: CASSEIPPTYNEQFF.

V gene TRBV11-2 combines with J gene TRBJ2-7; TRBD2 agrees at 8 bases. This CDR3 contains 17 residues. J was trimmed by 3 bases and V by 1 base; bases with no gene match: 11. Germline lookup yields CDR1 SGHAT and CDR2 FQNNGV. In nucleotides, the CDR3 is TGTGCCAGCAGCTTAGTAGCGGCAAGCGGGAGAGGCTACGAGCAGTACTTC. Its translation: CASSLVAASGRGYEQYF.

This clone occurred a few times. This rearrangement joins TRBV24-1 to TRBJ2-1, with TRBD1 matching 7 bases. The CDR3 is 14 residues long. CDR1 KGHDR and CDR2 SFDVKD come from the germline V gene. With 8 bases clipped from V and 4 bases from J, the junction kept 7 bases outside the gene matches. CDR3 protein: CATNQGVGYNEQFF. In nucleotides, the CDR3 is TGTGCCACCAACCAGGGGGTCGGGTACAATGAGCAGTTCTTC.

The rearrangement links TRBV5-6 to TRBJ1-4; 8 bases are a match to TRBD1. Trimming took 2 bases from V and 2 from J; bases not matched to a gene: 5. Looked up from germline, CDR1 is SGHDT and CDR2 is YYEEEE. The CDR3 contains 16 residues. In nucleotides, the CDR3 is TGTGCCAGCAGCTTAACAGGGGGTCGCACTAATGAAAAACTGTTTTTT. Translated: CASSLTGGRTNEKLFF.

Ten or more counts support this clone. This chain connects TRBV5-6 to TRBJ1-2; D uncertain. Trimming cost V 3 bases and J 1 base, with 4 bases left between them. CDR3 length equals 12 residues. Germline V gene sequence: CDR1 SGHDT, CDR2 YYEEEE. The CDR3 nucleotides read TGTGCCAGCAGCTCCAATAACTATGGCTACACCTTC. Amino acid sequence: CASSSNNYGYTF.